Below are 9 T cell receptor beta chains sequenced from a single sample in a study of CD8 T cells in ankylosing spondylitis. TCRdb re-called the 5' RACE reads through MiXCR, storing one row per CDR3 protein. This table holds under 150,000 distinct CDR3 sequences, roughly 8% found once. Sequencing input: synovial fluid, either unsorted or a sorted T cell fraction (not recorded which). The receptors shown here come from a male donor with ankylosing spondylitis.

This chain links TRBV12-3 or TRBV12-4 with TRBJ2-4, with D uncertain. The CDR3 runs to 13 residues. Between the trimmed V and J ends, which lost 3 bases and 6 bases, there was a span of 9 bases. CDR3 nucleotide sequence: TGTGCCAGCAGTTTCGCAGACGCAAACATTCAGTACTTC. Amino acid sequence: CASSFADANIQYF.

J is TRBJ2-5 and V is TRBV5-1; possibly TRBD2 for D (5 bases). Trimming pared 0 bases from V and 5 bases from J, leaving 8 bases between. Per the germline V gene, CDR1 is SGHRS and CDR2 is YFSETQ. The CDR3 is 13 residues long. In nucleotides, the CDR3 is TGCGCCAGCAGCTTGGCTAGCATGGAGACCCAGTACTTC. It translates to CASSLASMETQYF.

This clonotype was observed many times. The chain has TRBV20-1 and TRBJ2-3; D call uncertain. Between the trimmed V and J ends, which lost 6 bases and 0 bases, there was a span of 10 bases. CDR3 size: 13 residues. The V gene's germline CDR1 is DFQATT and CDR2 SNEGSKA (reference sequence). DNA for the CDR3: TGCAGTGCCCGACTTACTAGCACAGATACGCAGTATTTT. It specifies CSARLTSTDTQYF.

This clonotype has at least ten counts. The chain recombines TRBV6-2 or TRBV6-3 with TRBJ1-5, with 8 bases fitting TRBD1. Germline V gives CDR1 MNHEY, CDR2 SVGEGT. This CDR3 has 14 residues. V dropped 1 base and J dropped 7; count of bases not matched to a gene: 3. CDR3 loop: CASSYLPGGQPQHF. The DNA for the CDR3 is TGTGCCAGCAGTTACTTGCCAGGGGGCCAGCCCCAGCATTTT.

This clonotype has a handful of counts. The chain recombines TRBV27 with TRBJ1-5; 12 positions agree with TRBD1. Germline V gene sequence: CDR1 MNHEY, CDR2 SMNVEV (reference sequence). V trimming: 3 bases; J trimming: 5 bases; junction bases outside the gene matches: 2. The CDR3 sequence is 15 residues long. In DNA form, the CDR3 reads TGTGCCAGCAGTTTTGGGACAGGGGGCGATCAGCCCCAGCATTTT. Protein product: CASSFGTGGDQPQHF.

The rearrangement uses TRBV18 and TRBJ2-7, with 8 nucleotides matching TRBD2. CDR1 KGHSH and CDR2 LQKENI come from the germline V gene. This CDR3 is 15 amino acids long. The junction had 9 bases not matched to a gene; V was cut back by 6 bases and J by 2 bases. CDR3 nucleotide sequence: TGTGCCAGCTCCCCAAGCGCGGGACTAGCCTACGAGCAGTACTTC. Its protein product is CASSPSAGLAYEQYF.

This clonotype was seen ten or more times. The gene calls are TRBV29-1 and TRBJ2-4; D not resolved. This CDR3 has 12 residues. Germline-derived CDR1 and CDR2 are SQVTM and ANQGSEA. The CDR3: CSSLGYGNIQYF. CDR3 coding DNA: TGCAGTTCGTTGGGGTACGGAAACATTCAGTACTTC.

The J gene is TRBJ2-7, the V gene TRBV6-2 or TRBV6-3; 10 bases line up with TRBD1. Per the germline V gene, CDR1 is MNHEY and CDR2 is SVGEGT. After removal of 7 bases from V and 3 bases from J, the junction contained 9 bases not matched to a gene. The CDR3 is 15 residues long. CDR3 in amino acids: CASTPGTGVFYEQYF. In DNA form, the CDR3 reads TGTGCCAGCACCCCTGGGACAGGGGTATTCTACGAGCAGTACTTC.

This clonotype was counted at least ten times. The genes are TRBV6-5 and TRBJ1-2; D is unresolved. The germline gives CDR1 MNHEY, CDR2 SVGAGI. This CDR3 is built from 14 residues. Trimming pared 0 bases from V and 1 base from J, leaving 6 bases between. The CDR3 region has the DNA TGTGCCAGCAGTTACTCAGAGAGTAACTATGGCTACACCTTC. It is translated as CASSYSESNYGYTF.